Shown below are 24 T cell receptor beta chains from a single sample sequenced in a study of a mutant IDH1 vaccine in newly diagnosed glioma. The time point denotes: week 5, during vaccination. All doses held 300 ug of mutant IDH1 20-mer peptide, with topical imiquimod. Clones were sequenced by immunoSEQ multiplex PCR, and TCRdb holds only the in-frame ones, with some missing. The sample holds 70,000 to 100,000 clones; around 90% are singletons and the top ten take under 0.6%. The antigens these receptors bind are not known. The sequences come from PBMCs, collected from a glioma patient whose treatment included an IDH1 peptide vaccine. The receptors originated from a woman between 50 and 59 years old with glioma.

CDR3 region: CATSRGGTGSYEQYF. In DNA, the CDR3 is TGTGCCACCAGCAGAGGCGGGACAGGCTCCTACGAGCAGTACTTC. The chain uses TRBV15 and TRBJ2-7; 8 nucleotides agree with TRBD1. Germline CDR1 LNHNV, CDR2 YYDKDF (reference sequence). The ends lost 1 base at V and 0 bases at J; junction bases unmatched: 2. This CDR3 region has 15 residues.

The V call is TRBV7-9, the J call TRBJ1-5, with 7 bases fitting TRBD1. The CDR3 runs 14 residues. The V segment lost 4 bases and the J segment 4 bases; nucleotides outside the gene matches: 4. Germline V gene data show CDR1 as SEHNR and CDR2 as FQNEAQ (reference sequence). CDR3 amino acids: CASSSGQRNQPQHF. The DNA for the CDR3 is TGTGCCAGCAGCTCGGGACAGAGGAATCAGCCCCAGCATTTT.

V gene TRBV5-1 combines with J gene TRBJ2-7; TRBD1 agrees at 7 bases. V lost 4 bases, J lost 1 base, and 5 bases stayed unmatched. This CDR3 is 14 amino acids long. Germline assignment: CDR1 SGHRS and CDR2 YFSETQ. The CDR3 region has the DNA TGCGCCAGCAGCATACCGGGACAGTCCTACGAGCAGTACTTC. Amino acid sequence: CASSIPGQSYEQYF. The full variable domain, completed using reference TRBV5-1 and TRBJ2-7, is KAGVTQTPRYLIKTRGQQVTLSCSPISGHRSVSWYQQTPGQGLQFLFEYFSETQRNKGNFPGRFSGRQFSNSRSEMNVSTLELGDSALYLCASSIPGQSYEQYFGPGTRLTVT.

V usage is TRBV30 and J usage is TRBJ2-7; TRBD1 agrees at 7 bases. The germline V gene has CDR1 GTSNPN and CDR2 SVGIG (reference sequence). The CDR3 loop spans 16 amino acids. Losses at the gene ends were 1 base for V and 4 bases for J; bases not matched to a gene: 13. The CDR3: CAWSASTGDQRYEQYF. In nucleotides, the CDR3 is TGTGCCTGGAGTGCGTCCACAGGGGACCAAAGATACGAGCAGTACTTC.

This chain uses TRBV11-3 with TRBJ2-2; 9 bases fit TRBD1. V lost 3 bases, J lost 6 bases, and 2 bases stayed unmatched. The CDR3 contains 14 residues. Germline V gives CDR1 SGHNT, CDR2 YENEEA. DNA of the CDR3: TGTGCCAGCAGCTTCCGGACAGGGGCCGGGGAGCTGTTTTTT. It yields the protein CASSFRTGAGELFF.

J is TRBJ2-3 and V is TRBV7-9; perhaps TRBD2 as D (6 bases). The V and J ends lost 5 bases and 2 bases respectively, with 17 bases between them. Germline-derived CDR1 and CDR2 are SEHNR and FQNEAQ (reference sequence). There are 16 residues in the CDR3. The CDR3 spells CASSPPGLLLTDTQYF. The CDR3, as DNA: TGTGCCAGCAGCCCGCCGGGACTTCTACTCACAGATACGCAGTATTTT.

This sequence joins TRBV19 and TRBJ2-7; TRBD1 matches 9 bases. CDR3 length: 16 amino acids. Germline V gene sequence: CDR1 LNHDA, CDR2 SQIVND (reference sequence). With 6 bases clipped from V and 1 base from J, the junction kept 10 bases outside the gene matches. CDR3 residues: CASSPAIGTGSYEQYF. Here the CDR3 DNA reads TGTGCCAGTAGCCCAGCGATAGGGACAGGGTCCTACGAGCAGTACTTC.

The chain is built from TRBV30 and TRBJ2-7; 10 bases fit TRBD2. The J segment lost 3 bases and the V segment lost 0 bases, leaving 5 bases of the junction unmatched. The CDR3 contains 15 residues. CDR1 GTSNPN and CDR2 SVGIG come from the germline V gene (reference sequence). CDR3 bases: TGTGCCTGGAGTGTACAAGCGGGGGGGTTCTACGAGCAGTACTTC. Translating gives CAWSVQAGGFYEQYF. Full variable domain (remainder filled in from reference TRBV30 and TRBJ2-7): SQTIHQWPATLVQPVGSPLSLECTVEGTSNPNLYWYRQAAGRGLQLLFYSVGIGQISSEVPQNLSASRPQDRQFILSSKKLLLSDSGFYLCAWSVQAGGFYEQYFGPGTRLTVT.

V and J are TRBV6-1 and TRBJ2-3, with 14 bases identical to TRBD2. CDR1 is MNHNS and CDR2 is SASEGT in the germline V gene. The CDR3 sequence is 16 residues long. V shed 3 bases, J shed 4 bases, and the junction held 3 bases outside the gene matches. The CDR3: CASSDGLAGGPDTQYF. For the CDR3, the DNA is TGTGCCAGCAGTGATGGACTAGCGGGAGGCCCAGATACGCAGTATTTT.

The CDR3 loop is CASSPREGAVAFF. The CDR3 DNA is TGTGCCAGCAGCCCTCGGGAGGGGGCTGTCGCTTTCTTT. V and J are TRBV4-2 and TRBJ1-1; 7 positions agree with TRBD1. This CDR3 spans 13 amino acids. From germline, CDR1 is LGHNA and CDR2 YNFKEQ. V trimming: 4 bases; J trimming: 11 bases; junction bases outside the gene matches: 10.

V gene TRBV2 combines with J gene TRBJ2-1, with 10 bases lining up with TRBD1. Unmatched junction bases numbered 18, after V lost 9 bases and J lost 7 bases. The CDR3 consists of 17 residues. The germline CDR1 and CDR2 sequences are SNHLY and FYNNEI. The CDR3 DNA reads TGTGCCAGTGCCGGGACAGGGGATCTCCCCGTGTTGAATGAGCAGTTCTTC. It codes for CASAGTGDLPVLNEQFF.

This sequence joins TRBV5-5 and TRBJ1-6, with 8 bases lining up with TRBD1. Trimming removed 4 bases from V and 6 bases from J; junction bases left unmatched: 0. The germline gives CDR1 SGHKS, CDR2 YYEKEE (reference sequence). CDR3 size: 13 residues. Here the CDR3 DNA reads TGTGCCAGCAGCGGACAGGGTAATTCACCCCTCCACTTT. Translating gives CASSGQGNSPLHF.

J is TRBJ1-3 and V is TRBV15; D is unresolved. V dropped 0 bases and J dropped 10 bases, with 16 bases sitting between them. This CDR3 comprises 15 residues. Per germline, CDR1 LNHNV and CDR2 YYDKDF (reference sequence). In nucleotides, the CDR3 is TGTGCCACCAGCAGAGATAAAGACTACGAAGGAACCATATATTTT. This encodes CATSRDKDYEGTIYF.

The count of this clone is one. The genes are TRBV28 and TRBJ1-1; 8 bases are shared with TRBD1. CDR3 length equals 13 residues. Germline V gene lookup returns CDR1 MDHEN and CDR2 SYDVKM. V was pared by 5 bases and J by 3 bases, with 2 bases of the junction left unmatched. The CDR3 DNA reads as TGTGCCAGCAGTCTGACAGGGGACACTGAAGCTTTCTTT. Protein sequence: CASSLTGDTEAFF.

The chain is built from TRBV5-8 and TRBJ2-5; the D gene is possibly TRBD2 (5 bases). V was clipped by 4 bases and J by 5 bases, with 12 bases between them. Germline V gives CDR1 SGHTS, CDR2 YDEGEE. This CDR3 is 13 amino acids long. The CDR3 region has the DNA TGTGCCAGCAGCCCGCGGTCGGGGGAGACCCAGTACTTC. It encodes CASSPRSGETQYF. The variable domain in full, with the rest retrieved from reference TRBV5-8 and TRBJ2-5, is EAGVTQSPTHLIKTRGQQATLRCSPISGHTSVYWYQQALGLGLQFLLWYDEGEERNRGNFPPRFSGRQFPNYSSELNVNALELEDSALYLCASSPRSGETQYFGPGTRLLVL.

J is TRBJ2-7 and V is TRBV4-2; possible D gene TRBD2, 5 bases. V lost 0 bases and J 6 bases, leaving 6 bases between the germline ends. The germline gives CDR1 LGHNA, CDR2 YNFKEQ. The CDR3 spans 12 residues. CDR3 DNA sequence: TGTGCCAGCAGCCAAGATCGGGGCGAGCAGTACTTC. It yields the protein CASSQDRGEQYF.

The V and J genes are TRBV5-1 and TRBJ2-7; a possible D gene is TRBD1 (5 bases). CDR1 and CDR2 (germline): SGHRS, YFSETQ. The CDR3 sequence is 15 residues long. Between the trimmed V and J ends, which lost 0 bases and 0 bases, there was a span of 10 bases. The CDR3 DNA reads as TGCGCCAGCAGCTTGGTGGGGCGGCCCTCCTACGAGCAGTACTTC. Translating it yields CASSLVGRPSYEQYF.

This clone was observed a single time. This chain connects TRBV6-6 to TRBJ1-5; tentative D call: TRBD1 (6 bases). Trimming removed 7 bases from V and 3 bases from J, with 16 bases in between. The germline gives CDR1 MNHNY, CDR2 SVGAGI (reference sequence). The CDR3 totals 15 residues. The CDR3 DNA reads TGTGCCAGCACCCTCAAAGGACAGAACAATCAGCCCCAGCATTTT. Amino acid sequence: CASTLKGQNNQPQHF.

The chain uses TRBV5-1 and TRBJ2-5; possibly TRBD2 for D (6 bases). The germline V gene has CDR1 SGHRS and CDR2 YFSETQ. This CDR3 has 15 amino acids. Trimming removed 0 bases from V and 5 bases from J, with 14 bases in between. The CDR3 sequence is CASSLAGGSLETQYF. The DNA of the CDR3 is TGCGCCAGCAGCTTGGCCGGGGGAAGTCTGGAGACCCAGTACTTC.

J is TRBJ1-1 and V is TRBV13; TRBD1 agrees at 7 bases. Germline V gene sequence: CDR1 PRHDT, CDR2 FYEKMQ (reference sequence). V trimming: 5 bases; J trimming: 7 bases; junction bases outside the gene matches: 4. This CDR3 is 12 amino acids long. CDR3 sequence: CASSGTVVEAFF. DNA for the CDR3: TGTGCCAGCAGCGGGACAGTTGTTGAAGCTTTCTTT.

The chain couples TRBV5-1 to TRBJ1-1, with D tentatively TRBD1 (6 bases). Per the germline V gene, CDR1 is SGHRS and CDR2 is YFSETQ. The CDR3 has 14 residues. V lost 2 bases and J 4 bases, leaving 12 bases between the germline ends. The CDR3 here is CASSFYRESTEAFF. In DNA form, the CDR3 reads TGCGCCAGCAGCTTCTACAGGGAGAGCACTGAAGCTTTCTTT.

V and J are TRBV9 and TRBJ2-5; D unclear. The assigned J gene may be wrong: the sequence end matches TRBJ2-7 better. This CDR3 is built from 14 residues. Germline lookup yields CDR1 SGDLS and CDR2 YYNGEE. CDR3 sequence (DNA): TGTGCCAGCAGCGCAACCCGTGGGGACTACGAGCAGTACTTC. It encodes CASSATRGDYEQYF.

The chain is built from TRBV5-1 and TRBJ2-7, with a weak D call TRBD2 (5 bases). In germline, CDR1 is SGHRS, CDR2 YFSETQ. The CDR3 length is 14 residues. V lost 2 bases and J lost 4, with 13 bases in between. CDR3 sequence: CASSFEGRIYEQYF. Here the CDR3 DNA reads TGCGCCAGCAGCTTCGAAGGGAGAATTTACGAGCAGTACTTC.

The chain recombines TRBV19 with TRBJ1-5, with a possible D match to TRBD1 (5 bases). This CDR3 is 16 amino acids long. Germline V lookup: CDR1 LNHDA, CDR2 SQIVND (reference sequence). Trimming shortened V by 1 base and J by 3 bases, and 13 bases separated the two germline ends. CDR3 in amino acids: CASSIVRQHNNQPQHF. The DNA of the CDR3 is TGTGCCAGTAGTATAGTCAGACAGCATAACAATCAGCCCCAGCATTTT.